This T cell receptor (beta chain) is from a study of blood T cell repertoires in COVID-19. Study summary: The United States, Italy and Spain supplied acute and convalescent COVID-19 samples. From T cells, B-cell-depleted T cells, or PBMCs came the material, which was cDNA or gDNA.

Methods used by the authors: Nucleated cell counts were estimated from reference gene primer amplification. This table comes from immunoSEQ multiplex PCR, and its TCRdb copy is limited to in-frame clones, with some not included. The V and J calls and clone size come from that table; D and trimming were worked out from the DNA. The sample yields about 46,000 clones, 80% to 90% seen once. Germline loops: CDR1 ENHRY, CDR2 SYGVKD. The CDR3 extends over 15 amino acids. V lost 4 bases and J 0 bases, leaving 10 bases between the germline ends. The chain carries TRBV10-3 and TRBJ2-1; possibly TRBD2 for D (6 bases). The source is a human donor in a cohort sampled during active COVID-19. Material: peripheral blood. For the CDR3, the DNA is TGTGCCATCAGTGTTCGGGGGAGCTCCTACAATGAGCAGTTCTTC. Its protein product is CAISVRGSSYNEQFF.